These 21 T cell receptor beta chains came from one sample sequenced in a study of T cell responses to AZD1222 COVID-19 vaccine. Profiling relied on immunoSEQ multiplex PCR, and the TCRdb table lists in-frame clones only, not all of them. Here the sample spans roughly 84,000 clones, roughly 85% being singletons. Sequences were derived from peripheral blood, sampled on day 0 of AZD1222 vaccination. These receptors all come from an adult in good health.

J is TRBJ1-6 and V is TRBV5-5; D may be TRBD1 (6 bases). The germline CDR1 and CDR2 sequences are SGHKS and YYEKEE (reference sequence). V was pared by 1 base and J by 9 bases, with 14 bases between. This CDR3 is 15 amino acids long. CDR3 sequence: CASSLTRGDGSPLHF. CDR3 sequence (DNA): TGTGCCAGCAGCTTGACCAGGGGCGATGGTTCACCCCTCCACTTT.

The chain uses TRBV4-1 and TRBJ1-1; no clear D. The germline CDR1 and CDR2 sequences are MGHRA and YSYEKL. The CDR3 totals 13 residues. V was clipped by 3 bases and J by 4 bases, with 9 bases between them. DNA for the CDR3: TGCGCCAGCAGCCACTCGAGGGTCACTGAAGCTTTCTTT. Translation: CASSHSRVTEAFF.

The chain is built from TRBV7-2 and TRBJ2-7, with no clear D. Trimming stripped 1 base from V and 6 bases from J, with 10 bases between. In germline, CDR1 is SGHTA, CDR2 FQGNSA. This CDR3 comprises 13 residues. CDR3 sequence: CASSLEDRREQYF. The CDR3 bases are TGTGCCAGCAGCTTAGAGGACCGGCGCGAGCAGTACTTC.

The chain links TRBV7-2 to TRBJ2-1, with 8 bases aligning to TRBD2. Germline V gene lookup returns CDR1 SGHTA and CDR2 FQGNSA. This CDR3 has 16 amino acids. Trimming cost V 1 base and J 4 bases; bases outside gene matches: 6. This chain's CDR3 is CASSLGGTRSYNEQFF. DNA of the CDR3: TGTGCCAGCAGCTTAGGAGGGACTAGGTCTTACAATGAGCAGTTCTTC.

The chain couples TRBV27 to TRBJ2-7; possibly TRBD2 for D (5 bases). The CDR3 is 13 amino acids. Trimming shortened V by 6 bases and J by 7 bases, and 16 bases separated the two germline ends. Germline loops: CDR1 MNHEY, CDR2 SMNVEV (reference sequence). In nucleotides, the CDR3 is TGTGCCAGCAGGGCCACCACTAGTCGAGAGCAGTACTTC. Its protein is CASRATTSREQYF.

The chain uses TRBV5-8 and TRBJ2-5, with D possibly being TRBD1 (6 bases). The germline V gene has CDR1 SGHTS and CDR2 YDEGEE. The CDR3 runs 13 residues. V was cut by 1 base and J by 5 bases, with 9 bases left in between. The CDR3 DNA reads TGTGCCAGCAGCTTGACAGGGCCGGAGACCCAGTACTTC. It is translated as CASSLTGPETQYF.

The chain carries TRBV5-1 and TRBJ2-1, with 10 positions matching TRBD1. The CDR3 length is 14 residues. Germline CDR1 reads SGHRS; CDR2 reads YFSETQ. J lost 7 bases, V lost 7 bases, and 8 bases had no gene match. CDR3 coding DNA: TGCGCCAGCCGCGGGACAGGGGCTTGGAATGAGCAGTTCTTC. It translates to CASRGTGAWNEQFF. Looking up the rest from reference TRBV5-1 and TRBJ2-1 gives the full variable domain: KAGVTQTPRYLIKTRGQQVTLSCSPISGHRSVSWYQQTPGQGLQFLFEYFSETQRNKGNFPGRFSGRQFSNSRSEMNVSTLELGDSALYLCASRGTGAWNEQFFGPGTRLTVL.

The genes are TRBV6-5 and TRBJ1-1, with TRBD1 matching over 7 bases. The junction had 8 bases not matched to a gene; V was cut back by 2 bases and J by 5 bases. The CDR3 contains 15 residues. CDR1 MNHEY and CDR2 SVGAGI come from the germline V gene. The CDR3 region has the DNA TGTGCCAGCAGTTACGGGGCAGGGGGAGAAACTGAAGCTTTCTTT. This translates into CASSYGAGGETEAFF.

The J gene is TRBJ1-5, the V gene TRBV27; 7 bases line up with TRBD1. The CDR3 is made up of 15 amino acids. Germline CDR1 reads MNHEY; CDR2 reads SMNVEV (reference sequence). V lost 3 bases to trimming and J lost 9 bases; unmatched junction nucleotides: 11. The CDR3 DNA follows: TGTGCCAGCAGTTTCAGTTTAACAGGGGCGACGCCCCAGCATTTT. Amino acids: CASSFSLTGATPQHF.

This chain uses TRBV12-3 or TRBV12-4 with TRBJ1-5; no reliable D call. V lost 2 bases, J lost 4 bases, and 6 bases lay in between. The CDR3 contains 13 residues. CDR3 coding DNA: TGTGCCAGCAGTTTATCGGAGAATCAGCCCCAGCATTTT. Translation: CASSLSENQPQHF.

The chain uses TRBV12-5 and TRBJ1-1, with TRBD1 as a possible D gene (6 bases). From germline, CDR1 is LGHNT and CDR2 FRNRAP. The CDR3 extends over 13 amino acids. Trimming cost V 6 bases and J 1 base, with 9 bases left between them. CDR3 residues: CASGRGSNTEAFF. As DNA, the CDR3 is TGTGCTAGTGGGAGGGGGTCGAACACTGAAGCTTTCTTT.

The rearrangement joins TRBV27 to TRBJ1-3; D unclear. Germline V gives CDR1 MNHEY, CDR2 SMNVEV (reference sequence). The CDR3 spans 16 residues. V was pared by 4 bases and J by 0 bases, with 13 bases between. The CDR3 DNA reads as TGTGCCAGCAGTTCAGGAGGAGAGGACTCTGGAAACACCATATATTTT. This gives the protein CASSSGGEDSGNTIYF.

The chain has TRBV5-1 and TRBJ1-4; the match to TRBD1 covers 9 bases. The CDR3 contains 15 residues. Unmatched junction bases numbered 4, after V lost 0 bases and J lost 7 bases. The germline V gene has CDR1 SGHRS and CDR2 YFSETQ. Here the CDR3 DNA reads TGCGCCAGCAGCTTGGACAGGGGGCGCGGTGAAAAACTGTTTTTT. The encoded protein is CASSLDRGRGEKLFF.

J is TRBJ2-3 and V is TRBV6-5, with D hard to call. V was shortened by 3 bases and J by 2 bases, with 6 bases between the two germline ends. The CDR3 covers 13 residues. CDR1 is MNHEY, CDR2 SVGAGI, per germline. CDR3 amino acids: CASSYDHTDTQYF. The CDR3 DNA reads TGTGCCAGCAGTTATGATCACACAGATACGCAGTATTTT.

This clone was seen just once. The rearrangement uses TRBV7-8 and TRBJ1-1, with a weak D call TRBD1 (6 bases). The germline gives CDR1 SGHVS, CDR2 FQNEAQ. The CDR3 runs to 14 residues. Trimming shortened V by 1 base and J by 8 bases, and 14 bases separated the two germline ends. CDR3: CASSLGTVYEEAFF. CDR3 nucleotides: TGTGCCAGCAGCTTAGGGACAGTATATGAAGAAGCTTTCTTT.

V is TRBV6-2 or TRBV6-3 and J is TRBJ1-1; D remains unclear. The CDR3 totals 13 residues. Trimming took off 2 bases at V and 0 bases at J, with 4 bases between the two ends. The germline CDR1 and CDR2 sequences are MNHEY and SVGEGT. The CDR3 loop reads CASSYGMNTEAFF. CDR3 DNA sequence: TGTGCCAGCAGTTACGGGATGAACACTGAAGCTTTCTTT.

The gene calls are TRBV7-9 and TRBJ2-5; unclear D gene. CDR3 length: 14 residues. CDR1 and CDR2 from the germline V gene are SEHNR and FQNEAQ (reference sequence). The V end was cut by 4 bases, the J end by 3 bases, with 12 bases between. This CDR3 reads CASSSAAVKETQYF. For the CDR3, the DNA is TGTGCCAGCAGCTCCGCCGCGGTAAAAGAGACCCAGTACTTC.

V gene TRBV10-3 combines with J gene TRBJ2-3, with TRBD2 identical over 14 bases. Unmatched junction bases numbered 7, after V lost 10 bases and J lost 1 base. Germline CDR1 is ENHRY and CDR2 is SYGVKD. This CDR3 has 16 amino acids. CDR3 sequence (DNA): TGTGCCACCAAGGGACTAGCGGGAGTCGGCACAGATACGCAGTATTTT. Its protein product is CATKGLAGVGTDTQYF.

The J gene is TRBJ1-1, the V gene TRBV18; D not certain. V lost 3 bases to trimming and J lost 5 bases, with 13 bases between them. The germline V gene has CDR1 KGHSH and CDR2 LQKENI. This CDR3 has 14 amino acids. Written as DNA, the CDR3 is TGTGCCAGCTCACCGAGCCGGGGTTATACTGAAGCTTTCTTT. Its protein is CASSPSRGYTEAFF.

The rearrangement joins TRBV29-1 to TRBJ1-2; D not resolved. In germline, CDR1 is SQVTM, CDR2 ANQGSEA. The CDR3 spans 14 residues. Trimming stripped 6 bases from V and 0 bases from J, with 14 bases between. CDR3 in amino acids: CSVPEPGANYGYTF. The CDR3 DNA sequence: TGCAGCGTCCCAGAACCGGGAGCTAACTATGGCTACACCTTC.

The genes are TRBV2 and TRBJ1-5; D gene ambiguous. Trimming pared 4 bases from V and 1 base from J, leaving 8 bases between. The CDR3 is 14 amino acids. Germline V lookup: CDR1 SNHLY, CDR2 FYNNEI. CDR3 in amino acids: CASSGTVSNQPQHF. In DNA, the CDR3 is TGTGCCAGCAGTGGGACCGTCAGCAATCAGCCCCAGCATTTT. The whole variable domain, filled in from reference TRBV2 and TRBJ1-5, reads EPEVTQTPSHQVTQMGQEVILRCVPISNHLYFYWYRQILGQKVEFLVSFYNNEISEKSEIFDDQFSVERPDGSNFTLKIRSTKLEDSAMYFCASSGTVSNQPQHFGDGTRLSIL.